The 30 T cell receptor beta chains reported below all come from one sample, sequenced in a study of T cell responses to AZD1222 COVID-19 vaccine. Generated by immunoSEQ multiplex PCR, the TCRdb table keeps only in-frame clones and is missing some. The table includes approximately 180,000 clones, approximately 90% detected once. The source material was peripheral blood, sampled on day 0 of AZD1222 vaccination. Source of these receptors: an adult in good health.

The CDR3 region has the DNA TGTGCCAGCAGCTATGGACAGGGGGAAGGGTACACTGAAGCTTTCTTT. Amino acid sequence: CASSYGQGEGYTEAFF. V gene TRBV5-8 combines with J gene TRBJ1-1; 10 bases line up with TRBD1. V lost 3 bases and J lost 3; bases outside the gene matches: 8. The CDR3 totals 16 residues. Germline loops: CDR1 SGHTS, CDR2 YDEGEE.

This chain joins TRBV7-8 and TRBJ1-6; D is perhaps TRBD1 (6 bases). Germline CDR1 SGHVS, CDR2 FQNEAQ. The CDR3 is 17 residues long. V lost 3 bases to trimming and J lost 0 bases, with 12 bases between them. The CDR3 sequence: CASSFGTTRSYNSPLHF. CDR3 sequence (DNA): TGTGCCAGCAGCTTCGGGACAACACGCTCCTATAATTCACCCCTCCACTTT.

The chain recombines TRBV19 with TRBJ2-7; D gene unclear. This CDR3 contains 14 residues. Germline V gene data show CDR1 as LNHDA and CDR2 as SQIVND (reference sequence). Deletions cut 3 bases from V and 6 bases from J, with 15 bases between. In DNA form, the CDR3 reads TGTGCCAGTAGTATGGCGCTCTCCGCAGGCGAGCAGTACTTC. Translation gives CASSMALSAGEQYF.

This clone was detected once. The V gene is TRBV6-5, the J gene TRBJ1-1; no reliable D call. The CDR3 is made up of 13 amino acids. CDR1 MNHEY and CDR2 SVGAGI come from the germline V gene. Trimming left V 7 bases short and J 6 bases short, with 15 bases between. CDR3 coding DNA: TGTGCCAGCACCCTGGCCGGGGAGTCTGAAGCTTTCTTT. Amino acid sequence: CASTLAGESEAFF.

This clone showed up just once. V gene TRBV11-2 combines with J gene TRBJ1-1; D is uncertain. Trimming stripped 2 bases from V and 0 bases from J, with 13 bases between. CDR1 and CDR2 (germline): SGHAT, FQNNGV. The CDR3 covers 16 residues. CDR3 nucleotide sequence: TGTGCCAGCAGCTTAAGGACCCAGGTCATGAACACTGAAGCTTTCTTT. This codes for CASSLRTQVMNTEAFF. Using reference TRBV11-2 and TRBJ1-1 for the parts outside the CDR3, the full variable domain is EAGVAQSPRYKIIEKRQSVAFWCNPISGHATLYWYQQILGQGPKLLIQFQNNGVVDDSQLPKDRFSAERLKGVDSTLKIQPAKLEDSAVYLCASSLRTQVMNTEAFFGQGTRLTVV.

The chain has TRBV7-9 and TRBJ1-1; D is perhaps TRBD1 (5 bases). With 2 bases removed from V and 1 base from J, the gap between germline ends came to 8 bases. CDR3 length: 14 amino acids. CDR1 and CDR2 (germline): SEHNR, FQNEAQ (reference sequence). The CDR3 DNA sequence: TGTGCCAGCAGCTTAACCACAGGGAACACTGAAGCTTTCTTT. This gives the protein CASSLTTGNTEAFF.

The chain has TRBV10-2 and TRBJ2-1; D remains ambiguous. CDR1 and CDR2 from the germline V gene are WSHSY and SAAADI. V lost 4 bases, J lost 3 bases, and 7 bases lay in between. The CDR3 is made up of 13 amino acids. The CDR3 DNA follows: TGCGCCAGCAGTGGGATGAACTACAATGAGCAGTTCTTC. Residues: CASSGMNYNEQFF.

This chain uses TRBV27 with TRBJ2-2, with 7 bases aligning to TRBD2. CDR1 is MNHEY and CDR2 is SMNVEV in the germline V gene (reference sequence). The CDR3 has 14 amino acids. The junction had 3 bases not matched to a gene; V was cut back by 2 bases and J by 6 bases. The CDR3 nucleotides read TGTGCCAGCAGTTTAGTCCGGGGGGCCGGGGAGCTGTTTTTT. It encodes CASSLVRGAGELFF.

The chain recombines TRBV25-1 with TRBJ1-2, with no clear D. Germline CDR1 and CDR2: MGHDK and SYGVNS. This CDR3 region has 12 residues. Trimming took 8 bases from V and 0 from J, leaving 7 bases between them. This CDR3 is CASWTANYGYTF. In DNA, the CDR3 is TGTGCCAGCTGGACCGCTAACTATGGCTACACCTTC.

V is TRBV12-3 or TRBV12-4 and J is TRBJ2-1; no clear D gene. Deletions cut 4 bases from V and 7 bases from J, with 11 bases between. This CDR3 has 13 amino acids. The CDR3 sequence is CASSSRMGNEQFF. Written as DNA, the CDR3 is TGTGCCAGCAGTTCTAGGATGGGAAATGAGCAGTTCTTC.

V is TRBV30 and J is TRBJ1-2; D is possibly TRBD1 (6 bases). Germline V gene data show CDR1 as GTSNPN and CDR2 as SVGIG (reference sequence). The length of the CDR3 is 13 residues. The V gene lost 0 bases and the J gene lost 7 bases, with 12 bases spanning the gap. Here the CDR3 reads CAWSVSGAGGYTF. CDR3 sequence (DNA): TGTGCCTGGAGTGTATCAGGGGCGGGTGGCTACACCTTC.

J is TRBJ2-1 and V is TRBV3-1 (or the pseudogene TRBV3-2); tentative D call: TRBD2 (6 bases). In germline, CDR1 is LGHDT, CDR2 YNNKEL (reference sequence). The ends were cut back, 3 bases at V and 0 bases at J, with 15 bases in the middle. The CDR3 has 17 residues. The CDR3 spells CASSQWASVSSYNEQFF. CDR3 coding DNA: TGTGCCAGCAGCCAGTGGGCTAGCGTGAGCTCCTACAATGAGCAGTTCTTC.

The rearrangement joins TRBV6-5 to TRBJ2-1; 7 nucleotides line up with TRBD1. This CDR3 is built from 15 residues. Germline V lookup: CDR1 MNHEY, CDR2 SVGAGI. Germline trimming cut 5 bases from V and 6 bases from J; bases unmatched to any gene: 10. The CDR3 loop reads CASSRPTPGGNEQFF. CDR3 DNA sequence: TGTGCCAGCAGTCGTCCAACCCCAGGGGGCAATGAGCAGTTCTTC.

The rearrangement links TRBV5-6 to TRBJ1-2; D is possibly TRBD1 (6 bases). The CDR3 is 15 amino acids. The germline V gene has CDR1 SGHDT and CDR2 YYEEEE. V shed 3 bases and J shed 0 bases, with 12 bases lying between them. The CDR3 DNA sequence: TGTGCCAGCAGCTCCAGGGGCCTAGCTAACTATGGCTACACCTTC. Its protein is CASSSRGLANYGYTF. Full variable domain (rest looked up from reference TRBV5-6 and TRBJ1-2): DAGVTQSPTHLIKTRGQQVTLRCSPKSGHDTVSWYQQALGQGPQFIFQYYEEEERQRGNFPDRFSGHQFPNYSSELNVNALLLGDSALYLCASSSRGLANYGYTFGSGTRLTVV.

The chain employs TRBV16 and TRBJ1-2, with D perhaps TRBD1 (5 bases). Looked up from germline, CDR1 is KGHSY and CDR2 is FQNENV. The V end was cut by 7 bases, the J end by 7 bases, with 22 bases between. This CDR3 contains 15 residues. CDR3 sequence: CASTPLGEGIRGYTF. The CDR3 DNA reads TGTGCCAGCACCCCTCTTGGGGAGGGGATCCGTGGCTACACCTTC.

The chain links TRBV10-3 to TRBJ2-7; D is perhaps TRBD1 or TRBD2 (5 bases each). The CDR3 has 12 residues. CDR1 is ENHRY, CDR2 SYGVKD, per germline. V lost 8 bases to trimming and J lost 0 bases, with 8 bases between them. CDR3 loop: CAIGGVSYEQYF. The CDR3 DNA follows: TGTGCCATCGGGGGAGTCTCCTACGAGCAGTACTTC.

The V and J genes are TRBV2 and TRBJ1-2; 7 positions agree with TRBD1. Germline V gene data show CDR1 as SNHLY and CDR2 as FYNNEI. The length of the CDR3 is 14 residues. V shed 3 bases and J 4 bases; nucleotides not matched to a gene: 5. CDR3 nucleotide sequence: TGTGCCAGCAGTGATGAGGGGGCACGCTATGGCTACACCTTC. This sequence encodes CASSDEGARYGYTF.

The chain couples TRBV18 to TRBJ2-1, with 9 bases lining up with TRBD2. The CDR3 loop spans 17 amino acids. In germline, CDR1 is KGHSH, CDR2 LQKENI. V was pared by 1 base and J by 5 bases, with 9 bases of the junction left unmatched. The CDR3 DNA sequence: TGTGCCAGCTCACCACGGCTTAGCGGGAGACCTGACAATGAGCAGTTCTTC. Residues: CASSPRLSGRPDNEQFF. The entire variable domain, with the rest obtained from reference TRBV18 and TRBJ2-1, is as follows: NAGVMQNPRHLVRRRGQEARLRCSPMKGHSHVYWYRQLPEEGLKFMVYLQKENIIDESGMPKERFSAEFPKEGPSILRIQQVVRGDSAAYFCASSPRLSGRPDNEQFFGPGTRLTVL.

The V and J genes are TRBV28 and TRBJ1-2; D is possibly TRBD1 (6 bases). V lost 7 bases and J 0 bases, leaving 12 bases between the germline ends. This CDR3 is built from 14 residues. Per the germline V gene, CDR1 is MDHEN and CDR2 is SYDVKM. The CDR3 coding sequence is TGTGCCAGCACCCCGACAGGAACTAACTATGGCTACACCTTC. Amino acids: CASTPTGTNYGYTF.

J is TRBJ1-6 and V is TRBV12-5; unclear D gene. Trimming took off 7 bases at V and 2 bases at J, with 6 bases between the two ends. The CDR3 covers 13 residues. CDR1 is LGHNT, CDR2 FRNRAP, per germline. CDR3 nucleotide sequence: TGTGCTAGTGCCGGCCCCTATAATTCACCCCTCCACTTT. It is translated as CASAGPYNSPLHF. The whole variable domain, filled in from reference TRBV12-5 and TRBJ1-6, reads DARVTQTPRHKVTEMGQEVTMRCQPILGHNTVFWYRQTMMQGLELLAYFRNRAPLDDSGMPKDRFSAEMPDATLATLKIQPSEPRDSAVYFCASAGPYNSPLHFGNGTRLTVT.

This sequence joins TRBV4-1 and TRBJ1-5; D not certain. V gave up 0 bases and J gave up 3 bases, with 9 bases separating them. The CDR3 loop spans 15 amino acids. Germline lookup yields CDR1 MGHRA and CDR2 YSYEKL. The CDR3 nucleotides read TGCGCCAGCAGCCAAGAGTGGACCTACAATCAGCCCCAGCATTTT. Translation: CASSQEWTYNQPQHF.

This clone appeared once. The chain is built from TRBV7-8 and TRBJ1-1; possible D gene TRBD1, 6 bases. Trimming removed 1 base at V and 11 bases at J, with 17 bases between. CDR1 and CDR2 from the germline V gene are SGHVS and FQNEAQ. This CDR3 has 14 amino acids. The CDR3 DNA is TGTGCCAGCAGCTTAGGGCAGCTACAGGGAAGGGCTTTCTTT. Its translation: CASSLGQLQGRAFF.

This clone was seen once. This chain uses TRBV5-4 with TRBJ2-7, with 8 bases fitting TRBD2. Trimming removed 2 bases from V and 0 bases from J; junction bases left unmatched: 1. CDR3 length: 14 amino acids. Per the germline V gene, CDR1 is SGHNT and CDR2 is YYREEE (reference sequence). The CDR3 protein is CASSFSGSSYEQYF. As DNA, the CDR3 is TGTGCCAGCAGCTTCAGCGGGAGCTCCTACGAGCAGTACTTC.

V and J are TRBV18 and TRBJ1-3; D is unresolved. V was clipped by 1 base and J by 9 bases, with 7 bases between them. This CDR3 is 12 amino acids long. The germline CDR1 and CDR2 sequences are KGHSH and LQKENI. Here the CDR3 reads CASSPREATIYF. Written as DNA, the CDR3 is TGTGCCAGCTCACCACGCGAGGCCACCATATATTTT. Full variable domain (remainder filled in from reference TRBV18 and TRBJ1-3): NAGVMQNPRHLVRRRGQEARLRCSPMKGHSHVYWYRQLPEEGLKFMVYLQKENIIDESGMPKERFSAEFPKEGPSILRIQQVVRGDSAAYFCASSPREATIYFGEGSWLTVV.

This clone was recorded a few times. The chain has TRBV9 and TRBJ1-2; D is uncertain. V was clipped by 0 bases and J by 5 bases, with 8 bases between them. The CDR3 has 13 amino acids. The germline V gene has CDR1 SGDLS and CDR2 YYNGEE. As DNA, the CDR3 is TGTGCCAGCAGCGTAGCATCAGGTTATGGCTACACCTTC. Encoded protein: CASSVASGYGYTF.

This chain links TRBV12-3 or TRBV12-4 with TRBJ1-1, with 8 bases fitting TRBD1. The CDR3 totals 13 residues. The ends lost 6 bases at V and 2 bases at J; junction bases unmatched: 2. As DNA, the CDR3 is TGTGCCAGCAGCCCAGGGGGCAACACTGAAGCTTTCTTT. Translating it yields CASSPGGNTEAFF.

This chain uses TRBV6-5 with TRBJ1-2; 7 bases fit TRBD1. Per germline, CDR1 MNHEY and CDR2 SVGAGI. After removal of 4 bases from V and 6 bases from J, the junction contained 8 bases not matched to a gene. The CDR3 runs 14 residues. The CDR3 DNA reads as TGTGCCAGCAGTTTATCAGGGGGATCAGATGGCTACACCTTC. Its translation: CASSLSGGSDGYTF.

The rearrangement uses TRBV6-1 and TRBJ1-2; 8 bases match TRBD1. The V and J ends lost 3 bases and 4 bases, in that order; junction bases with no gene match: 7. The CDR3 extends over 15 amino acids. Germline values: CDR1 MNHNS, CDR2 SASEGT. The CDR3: CASSEKRGQAYGYTF. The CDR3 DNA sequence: TGTGCCAGCAGTGAGAAGAGGGGACAGGCCTATGGCTACACCTTC.

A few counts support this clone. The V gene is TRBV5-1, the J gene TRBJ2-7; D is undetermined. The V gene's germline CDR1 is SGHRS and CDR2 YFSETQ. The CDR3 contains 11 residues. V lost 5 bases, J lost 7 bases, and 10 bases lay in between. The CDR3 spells CASSSPREQYF. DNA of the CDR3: TGCGCCAGCAGTTCGCCTCGGGAGCAGTACTTC. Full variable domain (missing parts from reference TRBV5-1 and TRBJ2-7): KAGVTQTPRYLIKTRGQQVTLSCSPISGHRSVSWYQQTPGQGLQFLFEYFSETQRNKGNFPGRFSGRQFSNSRSEMNVSTLELGDSALYLCASSSPREQYFGPGTRLTVT.

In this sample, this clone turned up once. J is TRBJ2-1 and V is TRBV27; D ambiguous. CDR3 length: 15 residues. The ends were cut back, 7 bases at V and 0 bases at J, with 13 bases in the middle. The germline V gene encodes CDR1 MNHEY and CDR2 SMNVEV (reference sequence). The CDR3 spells CASNHGVSSYNEQFF. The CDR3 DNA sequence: TGTGCCAGCAACCATGGAGTGAGCTCCTACAATGAGCAGTTCTTC.